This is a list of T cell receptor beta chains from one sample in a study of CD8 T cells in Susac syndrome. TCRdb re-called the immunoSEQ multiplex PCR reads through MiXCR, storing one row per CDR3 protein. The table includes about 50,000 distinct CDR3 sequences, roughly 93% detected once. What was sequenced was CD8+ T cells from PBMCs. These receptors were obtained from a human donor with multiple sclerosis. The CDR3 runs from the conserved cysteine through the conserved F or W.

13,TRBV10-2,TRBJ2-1,CASSLAGVAEQFF
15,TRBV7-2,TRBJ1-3,CASSLGYRPGNTIYF
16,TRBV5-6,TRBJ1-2,CASSFSEGDRDYGYTF
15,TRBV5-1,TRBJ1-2,CASSPSGVTTYGYTF
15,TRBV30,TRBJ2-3,CAWSLIFGSTDTQYF
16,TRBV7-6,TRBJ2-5,CASSSRTGGYQETQYF
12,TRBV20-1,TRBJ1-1,CSAPRGETEAFF
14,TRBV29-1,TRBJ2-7,CSALRRGSSYEQYF
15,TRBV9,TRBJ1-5,CASSVAGRANQPQHF
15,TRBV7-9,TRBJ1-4,CASSFQGMANEKLFF
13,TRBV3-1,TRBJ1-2,CASSLGHSNGYTF
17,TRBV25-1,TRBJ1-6,CASSGRGFVGPYSPLHF
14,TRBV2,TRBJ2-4,CASSGTSGKNIQYF
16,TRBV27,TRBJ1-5,CASSPPPGTRNQPQHF
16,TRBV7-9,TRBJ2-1,CASRPPEGGSYNEQFF
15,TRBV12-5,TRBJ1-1,CASGPNREVNTEAFF
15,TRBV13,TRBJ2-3,CASSLNAVVPDTQYF
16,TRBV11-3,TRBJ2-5,CASSFSGGKLQETQYF
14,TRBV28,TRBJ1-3,CASSSHLSGNTIYF
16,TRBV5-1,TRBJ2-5,CASSLEGEGLEETQYF
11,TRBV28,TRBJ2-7,CASRVGPSMYF
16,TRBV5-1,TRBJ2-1,CASRTSGTGGINEQFF
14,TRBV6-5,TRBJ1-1,CASSYGVRGTEAFF
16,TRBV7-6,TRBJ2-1,CASSSSPGLEGNEQFF
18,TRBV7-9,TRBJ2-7,CASSFKIAGTRFSYEQYF
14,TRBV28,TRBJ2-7,CASSFPGQFYEQYF
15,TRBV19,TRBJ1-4,CASSIGTTTNEKLFF
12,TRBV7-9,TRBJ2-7,CASTSGAYEQYF
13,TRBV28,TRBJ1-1,CASSFWGGTEAFF
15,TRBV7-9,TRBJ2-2,CASSLGTGEDEELFF
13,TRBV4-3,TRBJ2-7,CASSQTTPYEQYF
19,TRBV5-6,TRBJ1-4,CASSPLQGKVQHPNEKLFF
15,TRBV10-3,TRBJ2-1,CAISESGVAGNEQFF
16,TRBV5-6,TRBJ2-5,CASSLGPAGFQETQYF
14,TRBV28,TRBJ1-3,CASSSQGSGNTIYF
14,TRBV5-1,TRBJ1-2,CASSPGTMGDGYTF
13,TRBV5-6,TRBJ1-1,CASSLWGGTEAFF
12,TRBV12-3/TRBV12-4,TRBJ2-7,CASSSTGSEQYF
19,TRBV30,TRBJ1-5,CAWANKILQGAWSNQPQHF
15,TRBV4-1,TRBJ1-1,CASSQRTGLNTEAFF
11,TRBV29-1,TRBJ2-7,CSALTSKGQYF
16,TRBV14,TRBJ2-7,CASSPPGSYGPGEQYF